In this sample, the clone carrying this T cell receptor (beta chain) turned up many times. Its antigen is undetermined. CDR3 length: 13 residues. Germline-derived CDR1 and CDR2 are SGHRS and YFSETQ. V shed 4 bases, J shed 7 bases, and the junction held 8 bases outside the gene matches. The data stem from a study of CD8 T cells in ankylosing spondylitis. TCRdb processed the 5' RACE reads anew with MiXCR; each CDR3 protein has one entry. The table includes under 55,000 distinct CDR3 sequences, about 7% detected once. The study's findings and limits: Reactive arthritis synovial fluid and blood previously showed some of these motif variants.

The V and J genes are TRBV5-1 and TRBJ2-7, with 7 bases matching TRBD2. The clonotype originates from a female donor with ankylosing spondylitis or in good health (not recorded which). The sequenced sample was blood, either unsorted or a sorted T cell fraction (not recorded which). CDR3 sequence (DNA): TGCGCCAGCAGCCCCTCACCCGGGGGGGAGCAGTACTTC. This gives the protein CASSPSPGGEQYF.